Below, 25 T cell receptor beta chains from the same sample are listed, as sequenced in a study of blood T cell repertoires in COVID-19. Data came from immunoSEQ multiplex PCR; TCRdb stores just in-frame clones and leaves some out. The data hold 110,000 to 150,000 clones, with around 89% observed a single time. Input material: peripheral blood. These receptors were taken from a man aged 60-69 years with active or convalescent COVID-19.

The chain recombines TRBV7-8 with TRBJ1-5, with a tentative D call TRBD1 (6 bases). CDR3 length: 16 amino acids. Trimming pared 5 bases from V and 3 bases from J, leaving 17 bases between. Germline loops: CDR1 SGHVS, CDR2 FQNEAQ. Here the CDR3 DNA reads TGTGCCAGCAGCGCCGGCGGGCAGGGGTTCAATCAGCCCCAGCATTTT. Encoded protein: CASSAGGQGFNQPQHF.

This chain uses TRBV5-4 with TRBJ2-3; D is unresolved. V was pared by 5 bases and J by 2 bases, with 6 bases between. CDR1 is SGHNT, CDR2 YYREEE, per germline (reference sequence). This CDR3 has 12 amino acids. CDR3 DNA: TGTGCCAGCAGTAGAGACACAGATACGCAGTATTTT. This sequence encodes CASSRDTDTQYF.

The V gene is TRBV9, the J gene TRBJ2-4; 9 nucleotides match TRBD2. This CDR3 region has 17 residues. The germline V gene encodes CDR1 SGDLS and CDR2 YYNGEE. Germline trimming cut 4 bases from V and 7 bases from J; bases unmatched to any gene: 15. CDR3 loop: CASSPGGAGGPYNIQYF. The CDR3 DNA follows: TGTGCCAGCAGCCCAGGGGGAGCGGGGGGCCCCTATAACATTCAGTACTTC.

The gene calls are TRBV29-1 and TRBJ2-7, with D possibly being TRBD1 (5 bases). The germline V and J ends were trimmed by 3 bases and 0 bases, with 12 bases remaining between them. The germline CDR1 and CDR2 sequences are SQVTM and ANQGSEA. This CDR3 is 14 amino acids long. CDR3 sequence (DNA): TGCAGCGTTGAGGACAAGACGGACTCCTACGAGCAGTACTTC. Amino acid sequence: CSVEDKTDSYEQYF.

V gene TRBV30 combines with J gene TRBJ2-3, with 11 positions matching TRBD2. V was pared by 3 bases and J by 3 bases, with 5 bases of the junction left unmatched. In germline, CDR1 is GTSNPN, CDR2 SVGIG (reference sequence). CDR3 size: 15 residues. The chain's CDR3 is CAWSPTSGRTDTQYF. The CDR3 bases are TGTGCCTGGAGCCCCACTAGCGGGAGAACAGATACGCAGTATTTT.

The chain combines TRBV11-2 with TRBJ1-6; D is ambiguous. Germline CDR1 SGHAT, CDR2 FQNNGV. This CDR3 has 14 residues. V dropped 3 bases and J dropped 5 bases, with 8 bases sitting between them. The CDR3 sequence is CASSLLADNSPLHF. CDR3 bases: TGTGCCAGCAGCTTGTTAGCCGATAATTCACCCCTCCACTTT.

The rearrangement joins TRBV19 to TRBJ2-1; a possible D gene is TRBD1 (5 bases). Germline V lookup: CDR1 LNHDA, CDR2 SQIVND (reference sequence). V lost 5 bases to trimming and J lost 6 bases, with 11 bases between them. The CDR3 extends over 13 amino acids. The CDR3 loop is CASSRDRLNEQFF. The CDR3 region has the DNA TGTGCCAGTAGTCGCGACAGACTCAATGAGCAGTTCTTC.

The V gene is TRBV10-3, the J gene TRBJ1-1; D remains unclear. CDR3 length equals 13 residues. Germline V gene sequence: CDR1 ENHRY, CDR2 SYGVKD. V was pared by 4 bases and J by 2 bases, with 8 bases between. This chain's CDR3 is CAISVATNTEAFF. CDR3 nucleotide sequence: TGTGCCATCAGTGTCGCGACAAACACTGAAGCTTTCTTT.

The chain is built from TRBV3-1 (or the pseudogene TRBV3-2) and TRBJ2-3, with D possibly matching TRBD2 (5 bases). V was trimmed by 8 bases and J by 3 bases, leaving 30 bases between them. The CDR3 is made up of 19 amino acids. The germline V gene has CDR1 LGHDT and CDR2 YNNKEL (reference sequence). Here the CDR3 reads CASWLDRQGWGVGTDTQYF. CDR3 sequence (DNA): TGTGCCAGCTGGCTCGACCGTCAAGGCTGGGGAGTGGGTACAGATACGCAGTATTTT.

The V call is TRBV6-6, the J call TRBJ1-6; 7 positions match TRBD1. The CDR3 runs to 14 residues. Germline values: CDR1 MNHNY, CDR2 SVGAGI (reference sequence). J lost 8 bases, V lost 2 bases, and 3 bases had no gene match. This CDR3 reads CASSYRDRHSPLHF. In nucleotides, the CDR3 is TGTGCCAGCAGTTACCGGGACAGACATTCACCCCTCCACTTT.

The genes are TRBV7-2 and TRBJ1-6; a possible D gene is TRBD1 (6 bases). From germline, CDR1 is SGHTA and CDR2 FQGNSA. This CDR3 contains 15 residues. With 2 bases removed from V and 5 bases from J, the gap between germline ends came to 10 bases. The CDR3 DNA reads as TGTGCCAGCAGCTTATCAGGGGTTGATAATTCACCCCTCCACTTT. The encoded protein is CASSLSGVDNSPLHF.

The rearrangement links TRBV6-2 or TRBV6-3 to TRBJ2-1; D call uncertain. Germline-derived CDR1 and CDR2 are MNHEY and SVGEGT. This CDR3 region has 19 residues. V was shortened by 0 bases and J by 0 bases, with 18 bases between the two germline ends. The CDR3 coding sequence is TGTGCCAGCAGTTACTCGATCCGATCCCCGAGGAGCTCCTACAATGAGCAGTTCTTC. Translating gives CASSYSIRSPRSSYNEQFF.

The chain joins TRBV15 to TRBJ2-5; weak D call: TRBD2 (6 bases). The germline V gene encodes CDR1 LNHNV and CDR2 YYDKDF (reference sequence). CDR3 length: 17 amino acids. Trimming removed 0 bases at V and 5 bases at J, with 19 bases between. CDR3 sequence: CATSRDWRVGDVETQYF. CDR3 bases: TGTGCCACCAGCAGAGATTGGAGGGTGGGGGACGTGGAGACCCAGTACTTC.

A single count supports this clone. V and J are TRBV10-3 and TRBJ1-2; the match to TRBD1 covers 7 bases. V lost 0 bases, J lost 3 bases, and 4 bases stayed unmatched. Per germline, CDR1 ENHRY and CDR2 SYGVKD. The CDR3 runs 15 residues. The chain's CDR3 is CAISESRQGDYGYTF. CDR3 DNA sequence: TGTGCCATCAGTGAGTCCCGGCAGGGGGACTATGGCTACACCTTC.

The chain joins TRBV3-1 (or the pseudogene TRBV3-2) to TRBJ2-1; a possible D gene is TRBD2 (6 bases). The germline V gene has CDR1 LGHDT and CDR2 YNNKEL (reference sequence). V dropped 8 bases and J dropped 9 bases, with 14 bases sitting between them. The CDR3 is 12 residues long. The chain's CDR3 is CASAGSAGEQFF. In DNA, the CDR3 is TGTGCCAGCGCGGGGTCAGCAGGTGAGCAGTTCTTC.

In nucleotides, the CDR3 is TGTGCCAGCAGCGTAGGGGACACCTACGAGCAGTACTTC. It yields the protein CASSVGDTYEQYF. The gene calls are TRBV9 and TRBJ2-7, with D possibly TRBD1 on 6 matching bases. The CDR3 runs to 13 residues. V dropped 0 bases and J dropped 2 bases, with 6 bases sitting between them. CDR1 and CDR2 (germline): SGDLS, YYNGEE.

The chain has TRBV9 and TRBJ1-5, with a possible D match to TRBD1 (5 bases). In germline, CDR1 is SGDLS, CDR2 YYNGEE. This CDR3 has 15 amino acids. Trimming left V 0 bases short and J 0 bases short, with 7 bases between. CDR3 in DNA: TGTGCCAGCAGCGTAGAGGGGAATAGCAATCAGCCCCAGCATTTT. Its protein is CASSVEGNSNQPQHF.

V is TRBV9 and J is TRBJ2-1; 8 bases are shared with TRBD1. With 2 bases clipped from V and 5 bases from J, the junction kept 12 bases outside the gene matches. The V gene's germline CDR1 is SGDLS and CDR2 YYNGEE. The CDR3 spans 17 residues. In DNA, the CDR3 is TGTGCCAGCAGCGTCCTTGGTGGGACAGGTATCGACAATGAGCAGTTCTTC. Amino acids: CASSVLGGTGIDNEQFF. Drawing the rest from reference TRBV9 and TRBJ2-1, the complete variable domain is DSGVTQTPKHLITATGQRVTLRCSPRSGDLSVYWYQQSLDQGLQFLIQYYNGEERAKGNILERFSAQQFPDLHSELNLSSLELGDSALYFCASSVLGGTGIDNEQFFGPGTRLTVL.

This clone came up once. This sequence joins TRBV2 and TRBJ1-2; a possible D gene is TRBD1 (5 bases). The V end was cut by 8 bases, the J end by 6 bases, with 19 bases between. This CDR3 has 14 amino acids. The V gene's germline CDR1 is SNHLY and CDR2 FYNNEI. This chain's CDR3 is CASGRAQRGNGYTF. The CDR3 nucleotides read TGTGCCAGCGGTAGGGCTCAAAGGGGAAATGGCTACACCTTC.

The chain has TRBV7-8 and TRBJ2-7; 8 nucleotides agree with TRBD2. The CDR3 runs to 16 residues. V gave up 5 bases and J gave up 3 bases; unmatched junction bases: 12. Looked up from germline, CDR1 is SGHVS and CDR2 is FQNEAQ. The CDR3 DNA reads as TGTGCCAGCAGCCCCCGGGTGAGACTAGCGAACTACGAGCAGTACTTC. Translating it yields CASSPRVRLANYEQYF.

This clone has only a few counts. CDR3 sequence (DNA): TGCGCCAGCAGCCAAGGCCGCGGGGGGCCGGATGAGACCCAGTACTTC. As protein: CASSQGRGGPDETQYF. This chain connects TRBV4-1 to TRBJ2-5; TRBD2 matches at 8 bases. The CDR3 has 16 amino acids. The germline CDR1 and CDR2 sequences are MGHRA and YSYEKL. V was pared by 1 base and J by 5 bases, with 9 bases of the junction left unmatched.

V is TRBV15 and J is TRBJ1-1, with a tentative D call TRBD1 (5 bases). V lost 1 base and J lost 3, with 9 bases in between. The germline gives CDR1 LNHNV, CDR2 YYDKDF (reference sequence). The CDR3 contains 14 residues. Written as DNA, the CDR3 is TGTGCCACCAGCAGAGGTGGGGCTTACACTGAAGCTTTCTTT. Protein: CATSRGGAYTEAFF.

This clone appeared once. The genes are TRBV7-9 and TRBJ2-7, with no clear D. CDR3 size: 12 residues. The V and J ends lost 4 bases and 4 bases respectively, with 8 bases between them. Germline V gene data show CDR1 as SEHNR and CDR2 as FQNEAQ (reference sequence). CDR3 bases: TGTGCCAGCAGCTACGCAGGTTACGAGCAGTACTTC. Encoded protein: CASSYAGYEQYF.

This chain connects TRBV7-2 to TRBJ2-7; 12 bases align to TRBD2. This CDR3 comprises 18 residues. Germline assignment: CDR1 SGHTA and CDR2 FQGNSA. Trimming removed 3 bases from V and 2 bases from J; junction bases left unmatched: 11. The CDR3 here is CASSFYGALAGGTYEQYF. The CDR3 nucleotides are TGTGCCAGCAGCTTTTATGGCGCACTAGCGGGAGGAACCTACGAGCAGTACTTC.

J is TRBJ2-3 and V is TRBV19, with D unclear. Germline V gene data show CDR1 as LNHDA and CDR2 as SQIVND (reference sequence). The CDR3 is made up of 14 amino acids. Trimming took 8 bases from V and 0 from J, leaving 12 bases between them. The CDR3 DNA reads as TGTGCCAGTTCAACAGCCACTAGCACAGATACGCAGTATTTT. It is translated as CASSTATSTDTQYF.